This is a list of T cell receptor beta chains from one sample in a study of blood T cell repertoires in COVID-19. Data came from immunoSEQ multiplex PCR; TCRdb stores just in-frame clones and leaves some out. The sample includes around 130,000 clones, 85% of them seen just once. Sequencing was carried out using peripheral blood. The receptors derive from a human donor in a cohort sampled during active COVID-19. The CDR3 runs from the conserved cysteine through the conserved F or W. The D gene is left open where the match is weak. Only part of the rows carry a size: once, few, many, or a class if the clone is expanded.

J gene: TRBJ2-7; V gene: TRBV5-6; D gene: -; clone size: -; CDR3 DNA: TGTGCCAGCAGCTTGAACCGCTACTACGAGCAGTACTTC; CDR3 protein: CASSLNRYYEQYF
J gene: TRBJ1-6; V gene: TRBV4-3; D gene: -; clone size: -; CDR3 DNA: TGCGCCAGCAGCCAAGCGCAGGGCGGGGGATCACCCCTCCACTTT; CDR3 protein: CASSQAQGGGSPLHF
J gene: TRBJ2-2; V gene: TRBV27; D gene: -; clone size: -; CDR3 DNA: TGTGCCAGCAGAGGGGGGGACCGAGTTATGCTCGGGGAGCTGTTTTTT; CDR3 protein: CASRGGDRVMLGELFF
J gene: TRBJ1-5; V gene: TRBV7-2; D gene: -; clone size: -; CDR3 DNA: TGTGCCAGCACCGTGACAAGTTTTAGCAATCAGCCCCAGCATTTT; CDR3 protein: CASTVTSFSNQPQHF
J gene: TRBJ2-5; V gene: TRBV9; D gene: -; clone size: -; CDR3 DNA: TGTGCCAGCAGCGGTGGGGGAGGCCGGCAAGAGACCCAGTACTTC; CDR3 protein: CASSGGGGRQETQYF
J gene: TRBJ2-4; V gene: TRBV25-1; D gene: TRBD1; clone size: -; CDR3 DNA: TGTGCCAGCCGGACAGGGTCTAACATTCAGTACTTC; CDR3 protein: CASRTGSNIQYF
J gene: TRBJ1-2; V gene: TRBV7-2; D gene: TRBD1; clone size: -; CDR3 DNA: TGTGCCAGCAGCTTAGGTCGGCAGGGGGCGTCTGGCTACACCTTC; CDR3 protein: CASSLGRQGASGYTF
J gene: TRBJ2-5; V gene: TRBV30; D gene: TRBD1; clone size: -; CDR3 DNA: TGTGCCTGGTCACAGGGGGCTGTAGAGACCCAGTACTTC; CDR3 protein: CAWSQGAVETQYF
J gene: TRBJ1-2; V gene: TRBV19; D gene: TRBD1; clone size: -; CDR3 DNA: TGTGCCAGTAGAGGAGGACCCGACAGGGGCTATGGCTACACCTTC; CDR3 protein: CASRGGPDRGYGYTF
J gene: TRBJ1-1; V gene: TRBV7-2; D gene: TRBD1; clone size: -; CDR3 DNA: TGTGCCAGCAGGGGACAGTTCACTGAAGCTTTCTTT; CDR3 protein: CASRGQFTEAFF
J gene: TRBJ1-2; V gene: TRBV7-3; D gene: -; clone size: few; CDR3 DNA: TGTGCCAGCAGCACCGACAGCCTCTATGGCTACACCTTC; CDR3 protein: CASSTDSLYGYTF
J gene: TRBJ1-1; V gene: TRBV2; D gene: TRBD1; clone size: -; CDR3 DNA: TGTGCCAGCAAGGGGGACAGAGCTAAGAACACTGAAGCTTTCTTT; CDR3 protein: CASKGDRAKNTEAFF
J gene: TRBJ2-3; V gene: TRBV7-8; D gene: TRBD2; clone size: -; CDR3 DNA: TGTGCCAGCAGAAGAATTGGGGGGGGTACAGATACGCAGTATTTT; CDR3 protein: CASRRIGGGTDTQYF
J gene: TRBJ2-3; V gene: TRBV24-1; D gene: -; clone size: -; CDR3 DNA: TGTGCCACCAGTGATCAGAGGCGTAGCACAGATACGCAGTATTTT; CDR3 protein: CATSDQRRSTDTQYF
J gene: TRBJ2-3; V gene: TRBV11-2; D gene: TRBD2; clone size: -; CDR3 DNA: TGTGCCAGCAGCTTAGGCCTAGCGGGATTTTCAAATACGCAGTATTTT; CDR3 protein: CASSLGLAGFSNTQYF
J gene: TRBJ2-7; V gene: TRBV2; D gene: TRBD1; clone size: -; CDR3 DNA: TGTGCCAGCAGTGAATCACAGGGGGCCTACGAGCAGTACTTC; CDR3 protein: CASSESQGAYEQYF
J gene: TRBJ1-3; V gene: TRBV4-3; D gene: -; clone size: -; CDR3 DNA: TGCGCCAGCAGCCAAGATCTACGCGGGAACTCTGGAAACACCATATATTTT; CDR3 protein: CASSQDLRGNSGNTIYF
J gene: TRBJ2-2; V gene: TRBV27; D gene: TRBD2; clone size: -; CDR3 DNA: TGTGCCAGCAGTCCTAGCGGGGGGGAAAACACCGGGGAGCTGTTTTTT; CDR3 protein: CASSPSGGENTGELFF
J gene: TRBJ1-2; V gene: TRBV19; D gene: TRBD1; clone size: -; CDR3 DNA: TGTGCCAGTAGTATATCAGGGGGAAACTATGGCTACACCTTC; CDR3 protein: CASSISGGNYGYTF
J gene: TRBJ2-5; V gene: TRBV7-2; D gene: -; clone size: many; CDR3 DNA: TGTGCCAGCAGCTTCCAGCGGAAAGAGACCCAGTACTTC; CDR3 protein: CASSFQRKETQYF
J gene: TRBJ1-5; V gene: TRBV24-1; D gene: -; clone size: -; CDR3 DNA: TGTGCCACCAGCTTCGGGGGACAGCCCCAGCATTTT; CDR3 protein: CATSFGGQPQHF
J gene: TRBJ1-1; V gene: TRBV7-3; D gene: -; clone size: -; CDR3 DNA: TGTGCCAGCAGCCTGAGAAGTAGTAACACTGAAGCTTTCTTT; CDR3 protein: CASSLRSSNTEAFF
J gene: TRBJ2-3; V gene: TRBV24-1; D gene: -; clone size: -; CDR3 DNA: TGTGCCACCAGTGATGGAGACAGGACTCTTAGGGATACGCAGTATTTT; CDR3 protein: CATSDGDRTLRDTQYF
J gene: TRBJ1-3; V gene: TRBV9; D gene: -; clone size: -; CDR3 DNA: TGTGCCAGCAGCGTAGTGGCAGGAGGTAGTACCATATATTTT; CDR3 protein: CASSVVAGGSTIYF
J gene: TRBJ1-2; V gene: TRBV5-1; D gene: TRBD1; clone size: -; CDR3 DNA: TGCGCCAGCAGCTTGGCCGGGACAGGGTACGGCTACACCTTC; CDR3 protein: CASSLAGTGYGYTF
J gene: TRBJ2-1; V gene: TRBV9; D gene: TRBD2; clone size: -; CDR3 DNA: TGTGCCAGCAGCGTAGGGGCCAGCGGGAGCGTCTACAATGAGCAGTTCTTC; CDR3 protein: CASSVGASGSVYNEQFF
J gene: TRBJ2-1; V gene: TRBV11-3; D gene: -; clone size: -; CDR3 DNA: TGTGCCAGCAGCAACAGGGCTGAGCAGTTCTTC; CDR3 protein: CASSNRAEQFF
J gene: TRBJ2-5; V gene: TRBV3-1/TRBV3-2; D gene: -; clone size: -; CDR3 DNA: TGTGCCAGCACCCTCACCTCCCCGGGGGCCCAGTACTTC; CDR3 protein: CASTLTSPGAQYF
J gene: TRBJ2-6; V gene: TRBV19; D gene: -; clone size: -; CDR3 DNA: TGTGCCAGTAGTGGAGGGGTGGCAGGGGCCAACGTCCTGACTTTC; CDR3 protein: CASSGGVAGANVLTF
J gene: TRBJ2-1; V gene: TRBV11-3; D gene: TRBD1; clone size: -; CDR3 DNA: TGTGCCAGCAGCTCCTCCCGGGACAGGGGCCATGAGCAGTTCTTC; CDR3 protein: CASSSSRDRGHEQFF
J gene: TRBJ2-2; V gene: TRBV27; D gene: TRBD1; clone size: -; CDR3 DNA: TGTGCCAGCAGTTTGGCACAGGGGGCGGCCGGGGAGCTGTTTTTT; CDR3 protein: CASSLAQGAAGELFF
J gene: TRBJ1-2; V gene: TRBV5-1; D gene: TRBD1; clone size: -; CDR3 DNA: TGCGCCAGCAGCCCCGGGACAGGGAGGTATGGCTACACCTTC; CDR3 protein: CASSPGTGRYGYTF
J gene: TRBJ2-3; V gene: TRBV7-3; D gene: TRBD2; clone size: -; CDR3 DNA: TGTGCCAGCAGCTACTCGAGCGGGGGGAGCACAGATACGCAGTATTTT; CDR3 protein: CASSYSSGGSTDTQYF
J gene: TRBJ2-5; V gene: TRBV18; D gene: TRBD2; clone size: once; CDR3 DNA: TGTGCCAGCTCGAGGCTAGCGGTACAAGAGACCCAGTACTTC; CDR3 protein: CASSRLAVQETQYF
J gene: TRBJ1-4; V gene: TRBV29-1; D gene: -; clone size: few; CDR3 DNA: TGCAGCGTTGGGGGGGGCAGGGATTCTAATGAAAAACTGTTTTTT; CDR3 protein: CSVGGGRDSNEKLFF
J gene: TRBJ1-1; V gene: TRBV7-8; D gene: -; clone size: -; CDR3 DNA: TGTGCCAGCAGCTTAGGGCAGATGACTGAAGCTTTCTTT; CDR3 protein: CASSLGQMTEAFF
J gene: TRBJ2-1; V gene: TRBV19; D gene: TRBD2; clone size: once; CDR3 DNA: TGTGCCAGTAGTTCCCGGGGGGTTCGATACAATGAGCAGTTCTTC; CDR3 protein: CASSSRGVRYNEQFF
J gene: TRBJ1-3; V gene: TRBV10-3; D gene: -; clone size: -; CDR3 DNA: TGTGCCATCAGTGAGTCGTTTGGGTTGGGGGCAGGCCTCTCTGGAAACACCATATATTTT; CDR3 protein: CAISESFGLGAGLSGNTIYF
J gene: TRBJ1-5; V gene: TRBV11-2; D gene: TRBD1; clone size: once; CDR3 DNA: TGTGCCAGCAGCCCACAGGGGGAAAGCAATCAGCCCCAGCATTTT; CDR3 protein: CASSPQGESNQPQHF
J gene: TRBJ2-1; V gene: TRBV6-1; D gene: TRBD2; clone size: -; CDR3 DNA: TGTGCCAGCAGTGAAGTGGCGGGAGGGGAGCGGTTCTTC; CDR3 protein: CASSEVAGGERFF
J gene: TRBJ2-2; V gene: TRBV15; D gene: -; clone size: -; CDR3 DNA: TGTGCCACCAGCGGTAATTGGCGTATCGGGTCCGGGGAGCTGTTTTTT; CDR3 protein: CATSGNWRIGSGELFF